The subject of this entry is one T cell receptor beta chain. The target of this receptor is not known. Base qualities were left out, and no much larger clone turns up one base away. Genomic DNA was extracted from sorted cells for sequencing of the TCRbeta CDR3 region. The immunoSEQ Assay was used for sequencing of TCRbeta CDR3 regions. Not all clones reach the TCRdb copy of this immuneACCESS table, which keeps in-frame sequences only. Checked studies attribute under half of the gap to unresolved V genes and leave the rest unexplained. Within this sample are approximately 50,000 clones, with roughly 84% of them counted one time only. The ten biggest clones cover about 0.65% of the sample. Patients with autoimmune disease history or receiving systemic immunosuppression were excluded from the trial. Peripheral blood for TCR sequencing was drawn from every dose cohort at baseline, at cycle 4 day 1 and at cycle 7 day 1. Samples were obtained from an open-label, multicenter, first-in-human phase I dose-escalation trial of ivuxolimab. The trial enrolled adults with locally advanced or metastatic head and neck squamous cell, hepatocellular, melanoma or renal cell carcinoma. Before TCR sequencing, CD4+ T cells and CD8+ T cells were sorted from peripheral blood as separate populations.

This entry belongs to a study of OX40 agonist ivuxolimab in advanced cancers. About the investigation overall: Ivuxolimab was a fully human IgG2 agonistic monoclonal antibody targeting the costimulatory receptor OX40 (CD134). Intravenous ivuxolimab was administered to patients every 2 weeks at six dose levels: 0.01, 0.1, 0.3, 1.5, 3 and 10 mg/kg. Of the roughly 52 dose-escalation patients, hepatocellular carcinoma was present in 19, melanoma in approximately 15, renal cell carcinoma in 9 and head and neck cancer in 9. In the dose-escalation cohort, 82.7% of patients were male, and the mean age was approximately 55 years, with a range of about 23 to 85. Patients were allowed to have had prior anti-PD-1, anti-PD-L1 or anti-CTLA-4 therapy, and approximately 40% of the dose-escalation patients had been treated with checkpoint inhibitors. Partial responses occurred in three dose-escalation patients, of whom one had hepatocellular carcinoma and two had cutaneous melanoma. The point of sequencing TCRbeta in the periphery was to test whether ivuxolimab changed TCR sequence diversity and drove clonal T-cell expansion. The paper reports the monotherapy dose-escalation portion (N ≈ 52 patients) of the phase I ivuxolimab trial.

General study outcomes and caveats: In partial responders in the 0.1-3.0 mg/kg groups, normalized peripheral clonal expansion was found to be among the lowest, especially among CD8+ T cells. The antigen specificity of the clonally expanded peripheral T cells was not determined. At doses from 0.1 to 3.0 mg/kg, clonal expansion was seen in both CD4+ and CD8+ blood T cells between baseline and week 6. Low levels of normalized T-cell clonal expansion were also seen in some patients who did not respond. After ivuxolimab, more expanded clones were found on average in CD8+ T cells than in CD4+ T cells.

V loses 4 bases, J loses 1 base, and the germline ends lie 11 bases apart. The CDR3 numbers 14 residues from cysteine through phenylalanine. The read is trimmed to its CDR3 DNA, 42 bases read in frame from base 1. CDR1 and CDR2 were assigned from the germline V gene as SGHRS and YFSETQ. This sample comprised CD4+ or CD8+ T cells sorted from blood, obtained in a trial of the OX40 agonist ivuxolimab. This TCR came from an adult with an advanced solid tumor such as melanoma, head and neck, liver or kidney cancer. The rearranged chain carries TRBV5-1 and TRBJ2-5, with the D segment identity uncertain. The encoded CDR3 is CASSPGRTQETQYF. The DNA is TGCGCCAGCAGCCCAGGACGGACCCAAGAGACCCAGTACTTC. The variable domain in full, with residues beyond the CDR3 obtained from the reference TRBV5-1 and TRBJ2-5 genes, is KAGVTQTPRYLIKTRGQQVTLSCSPISGHRSVSWYQQTPGQGLQFLFEYFSETQRNKGNFPGRFSGRQFSNSRSEMNVSTLELGDSALYLCASSPGRTQETQYFGPGTRLLVL.